This T cell receptor (beta chain) was sequenced for a study of blood T cell repertoires in COVID-19. Study as a whole: Sample material is recorded as cDNA or gDNA derived from T cells, B-cell-depleted T cells, or PBMCs.

Seattle patients were enrolled during active infection and followed longitudinally. J lost 4 bases, V lost 6 bases, and 9 bases had no gene match. CDR3 length: 14 amino acids. Germline loops: CDR1 SGHRS, CDR2 YFSETQ. Source study methods: Amplification with reference gene primers provided the estimates of nucleated cell counts. Data came from immunoSEQ multiplex PCR; TCRdb stores just in-frame clones and leaves some out. That table furnishes V, J and clone size, whereas the DNA furnished D and trimming. This sample has under 250,000 clones; roughly 85% occur once, and the top ten carry approximately 2.4%.

The receptor was isolated from a woman aged 70-85 years with COVID-19, enrolled during active disease. The chain is built from TRBV5-1 and TRBJ2-7, with TRBD1 matching 8 bases. The sample was peripheral blood. The CDR3 nucleotides are TGCGCCAGCAAGCTTCGGACAGGGACTTACGAGCAGTACTTC. Its protein is CASKLRTGTYEQYF. Full variable domain (outside the CDR3, taken from reference TRBV5-1 and TRBJ2-7): KAGVTQTPRYLIKTRGQQVTLSCSPISGHRSVSWYQQTPGQGLQFLFEYFSETQRNKGNFPGRFSGRQFSNSRSEMNVSTLELGDSALYLCASKLRTGTYEQYFGPGTRLTVT.